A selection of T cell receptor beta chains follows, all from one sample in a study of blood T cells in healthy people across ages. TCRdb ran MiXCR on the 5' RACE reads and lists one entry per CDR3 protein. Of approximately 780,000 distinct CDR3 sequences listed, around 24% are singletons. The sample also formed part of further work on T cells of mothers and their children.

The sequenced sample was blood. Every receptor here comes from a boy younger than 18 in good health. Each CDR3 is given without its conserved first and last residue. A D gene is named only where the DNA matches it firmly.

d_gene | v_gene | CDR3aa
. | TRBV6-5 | ASTRPDGQETQY
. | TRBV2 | ASSDVERAVF
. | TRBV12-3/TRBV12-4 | ASSPLTGTKATDTQY
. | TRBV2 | ASSDDNEQF
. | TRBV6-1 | ATSEGRALSGANVLT
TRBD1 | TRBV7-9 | ASSRTGTDSEAF
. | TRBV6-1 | ASSYPPGTQY
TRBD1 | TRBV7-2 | ASSFGTGNNEQF
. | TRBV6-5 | ASSYVGSTAADTQY
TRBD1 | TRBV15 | ATSRDRDRPLSGNTIY
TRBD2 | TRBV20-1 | SAREPAGGGDEQF
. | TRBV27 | ASTRVPRDTEAS
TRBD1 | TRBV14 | ASSLGTDRGLMAGNTIY
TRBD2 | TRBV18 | ASSPVAGGPNEQF
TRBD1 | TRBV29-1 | SVVGQGASDTQY
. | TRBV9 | ASSVLNDYT
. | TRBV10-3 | AMTDRLNTEAF
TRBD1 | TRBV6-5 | ASSYSKAGQGSADGLEQY
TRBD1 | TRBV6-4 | ASSDSVTGGTDTQY
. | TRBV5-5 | ASSLAGARGADTQY
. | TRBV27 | ASSLSGDRAGEQY
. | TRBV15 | ATSRDLLGNEQF
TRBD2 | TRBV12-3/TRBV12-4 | ASTLGRGGYNEQF
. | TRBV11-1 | ASSRDSPRETQY
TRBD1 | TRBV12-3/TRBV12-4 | ASSTGTANYGYT
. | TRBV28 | ASSLLALVVGTASTDTQY
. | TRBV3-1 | ASNPRRETQY
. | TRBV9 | ASSVASRGETQY
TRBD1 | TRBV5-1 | ASMLQGADTEAF
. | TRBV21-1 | ASTPQDRGKRTDTQY
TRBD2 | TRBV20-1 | SARALAGVGREQF
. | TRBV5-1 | ASSSNRVAQETQY
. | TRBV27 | ASSLSVQGTTNTGELF
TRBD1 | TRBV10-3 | AITKRTGTNTEAF
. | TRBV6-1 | ATSPGGYT
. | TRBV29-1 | SVYGWPGANVLT
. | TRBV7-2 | ASSLGRGFSGNTIY
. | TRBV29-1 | SVERGRASGYT
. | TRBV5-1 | ASSLVEARKTQY
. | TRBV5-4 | ASSLAQGGGREKLF
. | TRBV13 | ASSPPGGVPYEQY
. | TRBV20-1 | SARPGQSNTEAF
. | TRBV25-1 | ASSEYGEDTQY
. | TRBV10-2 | ASSDRGPTYEQY
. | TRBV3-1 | ASSQGGPLTQSSYNEQF
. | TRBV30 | AWSSRRGETQY
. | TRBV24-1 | ATRAGATGELF
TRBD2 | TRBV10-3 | AISSGGASGFNEQF
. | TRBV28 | ASRAADGNNQPQH
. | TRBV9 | ATQNDNTIY
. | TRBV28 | ASSRLTGELF